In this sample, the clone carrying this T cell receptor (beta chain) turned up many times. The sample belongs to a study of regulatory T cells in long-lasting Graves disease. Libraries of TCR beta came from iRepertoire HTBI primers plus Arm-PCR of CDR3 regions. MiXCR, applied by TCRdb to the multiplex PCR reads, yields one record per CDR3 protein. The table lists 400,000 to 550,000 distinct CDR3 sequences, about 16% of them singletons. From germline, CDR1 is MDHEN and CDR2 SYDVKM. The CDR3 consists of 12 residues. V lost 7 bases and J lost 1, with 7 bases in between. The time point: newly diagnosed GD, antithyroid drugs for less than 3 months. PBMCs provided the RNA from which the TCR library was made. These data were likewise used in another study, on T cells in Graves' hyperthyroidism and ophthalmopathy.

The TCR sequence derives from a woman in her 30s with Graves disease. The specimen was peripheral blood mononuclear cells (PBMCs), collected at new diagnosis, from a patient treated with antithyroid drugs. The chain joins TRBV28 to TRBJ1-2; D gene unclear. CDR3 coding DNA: TGTGCCAGCACCGAGCTTAACTATGGCTACACCTTC. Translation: CASTELNYGYTF.